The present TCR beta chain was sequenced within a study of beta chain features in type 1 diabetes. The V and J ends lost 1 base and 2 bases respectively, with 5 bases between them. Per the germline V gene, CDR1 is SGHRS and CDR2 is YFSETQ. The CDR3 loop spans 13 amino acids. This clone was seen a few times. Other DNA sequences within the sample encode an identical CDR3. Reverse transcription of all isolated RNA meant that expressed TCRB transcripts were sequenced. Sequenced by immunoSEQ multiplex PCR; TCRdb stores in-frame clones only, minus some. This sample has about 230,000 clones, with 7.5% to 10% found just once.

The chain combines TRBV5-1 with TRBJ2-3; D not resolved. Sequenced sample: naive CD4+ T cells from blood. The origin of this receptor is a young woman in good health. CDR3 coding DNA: TGCGCCAGCAGCTTGAGCGACACAGATACGCAGTATTTT. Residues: CASSLSDTDTQYF.